The clone carrying this TCR beta chain came up a few times. The sample originates from a study of blood T cells in healthy people across ages. The CDR3 sequence is 15 residues long. V shed 4 bases and J shed 2 bases, with 15 bases lying between them. Germline CDR1 reads MDHEN; CDR2 reads SYDVKM. Through a sample-barcoded 5' primer and a J-beta primer mix, a second PCR was run for roughly 6 to 12 cycles. TCRdb reanalysed the 5' RACE reads using MiXCR and keeps one entry per CDR3 protein. This sample has about 800,000 distinct CDR3 sequences, with around 25% found just once. These data also formed part of another study, on T cells of mothers and their children. This second study says: In unrelated and related pairs, TCR recombination output is shaped in a similar way by thymic selection. Related mother-child pairs shared marginally more repertoire than unrelated pairs, though not significantly.

The sample comprised blood. J is TRBJ2-7 and V is TRBV28; perhaps TRBD1 as D (6 bases). The receptor was derived from a boy between 10 and 17 years old in good health. As DNA, the CDR3 is TGTGCCAGCAGTTCCGGGACAACAACCACCTACGAGCAGTACTTC. Encoded protein: CASSSGTTTTYEQYF.